This T cell receptor (beta chain) derives from a study of Ad26.COV2.S vaccination and SARS-CoV-2 variants. Study conclusions and caveats: In TCR breadth and depth analyses, total T cell responses may have been underestimated.

In the case of this clone: Its antigen is undetermined.

CDR1 is MDHEN, CDR2 SYDVKM, per germline. This CDR3 spans 13 amino acids. V lost 2 bases, J lost 6 bases, and 7 bases lay in between. Produced via immunoSEQ multiplex PCR; TCRdb's table is partial and in-frame only. The table shows 150,000 to 200,000 clones, with roughly 89% occurring only once. This receptor was obtained from a human donor who had recovered from COVID-19. V is TRBV28 and J is TRBJ2-2; no firm D call. Sample: peripheral blood, taken after recovery from COVID-19. CDR3 region: CASSLMGAGELFF. The CDR3 DNA follows: TGTGCCAGCAGTTTAATGGGCGCCGGGGAGCTGTTTTTT.